The clone carrying this T cell receptor beta chain has at least ten counts. TCRdb fed the reads into MiXCR, producing one record per CDR3 protein. The repertoire holds more than 500,000 distinct CDR3 sequences, with 16% as singletons. The data are from a study of T cell repertoires in cytomegalovirus infection. V lost 5 bases to trimming and J lost 2 bases, with 12 bases between them. Germline V gene lookup returns CDR1 SEHNR and CDR2 FQNEAQ (reference sequence). CDR3 length: 14 amino acids. This chain connects TRBV7-9 to TRBJ2-5; the D gene is possibly TRBD1 (5 bases). The sequence was obtained from a human donor in good health (CMV status not recorded). Some clones in this sample may be carry-over from other donors' samples. The sample comprised CD8+ T cells from PBMCs. CDR3 residues: CASSPRGRQETQYF. DNA of the CDR3: TGTGCCAGCAGCCCTAGGGGTAGACAAGAGACCCAGTACTTC.